This T cell receptor beta chain derives from a study of T cell responses to AZD1222 COVID-19 vaccine. Study-wide context: Researchers grouped second doses given at about 4 or about 12 weeks into one pool.

Profiling relied on immunoSEQ multiplex PCR, and the TCRdb table lists in-frame clones only, not all of them. The data contain some 120,000 clones, over 85% of them singletons. Germline-derived CDR1 and CDR2 are MNHNS and SASEGT. This CDR3 has 13 residues. Trimming pared 3 bases from V and 4 bases from J, leaving 10 bases between. Study observations and caveats: A reported finding is that nearly half of spike-specific TCRs target unmutated variant regions.

As to this clone: Antigen: not known.

The sequence was collected from an adult in good health. The starting material was peripheral blood, obtained on day 0 of AZD1222 vaccination. V usage is TRBV6-1 and J usage is TRBJ2-7, with D maybe TRBD2 (5 bases). The CDR3 coding sequence is TGTGCCAGCAGTGAGGGCAGGACTTACGAGCAGTACTTC. Amino acids: CASSEGRTYEQYF.